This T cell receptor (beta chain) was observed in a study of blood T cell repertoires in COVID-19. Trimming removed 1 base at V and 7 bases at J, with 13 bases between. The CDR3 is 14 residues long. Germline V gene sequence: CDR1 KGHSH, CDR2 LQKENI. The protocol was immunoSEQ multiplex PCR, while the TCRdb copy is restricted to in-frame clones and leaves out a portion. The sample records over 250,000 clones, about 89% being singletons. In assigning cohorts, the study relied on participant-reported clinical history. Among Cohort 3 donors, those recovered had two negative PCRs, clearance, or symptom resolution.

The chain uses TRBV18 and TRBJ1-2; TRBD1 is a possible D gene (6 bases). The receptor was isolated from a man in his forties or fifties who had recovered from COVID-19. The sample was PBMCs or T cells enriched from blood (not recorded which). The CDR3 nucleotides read TGTGCCAGCTCACCACTACAGGGTACGGGTGGCTACACCTTC. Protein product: CASSPLQGTGGYTF.